This T cell receptor (beta chain) appears in the sequencing data of a study of cytomegalovirus exposure and HLA in healthy donors. Notes on the study in general: V- and J-gene trimming in TCR beta was tied to a missense DCLRE1C variant by an analysis performed later. Reported findings show TCR beta sequences accurately forecast HLA-A and HLA-B alleles in most subjects.

Germline CDR1 SGHVS, CDR2 FQNEAQ. V was shortened by 10 bases and J by 4 bases, with 17 bases between the two germline ends. The CDR3 spans 14 residues. The study ran its PCR with 60 Vbeta and 13 Jbeta primers. Libraries were prepared by immunoSEQ multiplex PCR; TCRdb keeps only in-frame clonotypes and omits some of them. Of about 210,000 clones listed, roughly 77% were seen once; the top ten hold roughly 3.6%. In nominal health when sampled, donors likely had unrecorded immune exposures nonetheless. This clone was seen only a few times. The target antigen is unknown. This TCR derives from a man aged 40-50 years in good health and CMV-seropositive. This chain joins TRBV7-8 and TRBJ1-5; D perhaps matches TRBD1 (6 bases). The sequencing input was PBMCs. CDR3 sequence (DNA): TGTGCCACCCGAGAAGTACAGGGTAATCAGCCCCAGCATTTT. Encoded protein: CATREVQGNQPQHF.